What follows are 17 T cell receptor beta chains derived from one specimen sequenced in a study of blood T cells in healthy people across ages (dated by TCRdb to between 2015 and 2017). Library method: 5' RACE. TCRdb shows the sequencer as Illumina HiSeq 2500. A second PCR of roughly 6 to 12 cycles was run with a J-beta primer mix and a sample-barcoded 5' primer. Starting from the raw public reads, TCRdb applied fastp trimming at Q25, assembled clones with MiXCR and retained in-frame beta chains. Here each entry gathers all rows of one CDR3 protein and keeps the most common genes and DNA. Recorded for this sample are 650,000 to 800,000 distinct CDR3 sequences; approximately 48% of them occurred a single time. The ten largest clones take up roughly 19% of the sample. The sequencing input was blood. The receptors were sampled from a man aged 60 to 75 in good health.

This rearrangement joins TRBV28 to TRBJ1-2; TRBD1 agrees at 9 bases. The CDR3 has 14 amino acids. The germline V gene encodes CDR1 MDHEN and CDR2 SYDVKM. V lost 6 bases, J lost 4 bases, and 6 bases stayed unmatched. Written as DNA, the CDR3 is TGTGCCAGCAGCGTAACGACAGGGGGCTATGGCTACACCTTC. Amino acids: CASSVTTGGYGYTF.

The rearrangement joins TRBV12-3 or TRBV12-4 to TRBJ2-1, with D tentatively TRBD2 (5 bases). Trimming shortened V by 7 bases and J by 4 bases, and 17 bases separated the two germline ends. There are 15 residues in the CDR3. CDR3 bases: TGTGCCAGCACCCCGTTTAGCGAGGTATACAATGAGCAGTTCTTC. This sequence encodes CASTPFSEVYNEQFF.

V and J are TRBV3-1 and TRBJ2-7; TRBD2 agrees at 9 bases. V was pared by 2 bases and J by 0 bases, with 14 bases of the junction left unmatched. This CDR3 contains 19 residues. From germline, CDR1 is LGHDT and CDR2 YNNKEL (reference sequence). In DNA form, the CDR3 reads TGTGCCAGCAGCCAAAGGACTGGCGGGGGGGAAATTCTCTCCTACGAGCAGTACTTC. Translating it yields CASSQRTGGGEILSYEQYF.

The chain links TRBV7-2 to TRBJ2-2, with 12 bases aligning to TRBD2. The V and J ends lost 7 bases and 1 base, in that order; junction bases with no gene match: 13. CDR1 and CDR2 from the germline V gene are SGHTA and FQGNSA. This CDR3 comprises 19 residues. The CDR3 region is CASTPRASGGAKNTGELFF. The CDR3 nucleotides are TGTGCCAGCACCCCTAGGGCTAGCGGGGGGGCGAAGAACACCGGGGAGCTGTTTTTT. The full variable domain, rest sourced from reference TRBV7-2 and TRBJ2-2, is GAGVSQSPSNKVTEKGKDVELRCDPISGHTALYWYRQSLGQGLEFLIYFQGNSAPDKSGLPSDRFSAERTGGSVSTLTIQRTQQEDSAVYLCASTPRASGGAKNTGELFFGEGSRLTVL.

This rearrangement joins TRBV30 to TRBJ2-7, with no clear D. The V and J ends lost 0 bases and 3 bases respectively, with 6 bases between them. Germline loops: CDR1 GTSNPN, CDR2 SVGIG (reference sequence). The CDR3 extends over 12 amino acids. CDR3 loop: CAWSVPYYEQYF. The CDR3 region has the DNA TGTGCCTGGAGTGTACCTTACTACGAGCAGTACTTC.

For this clonotype: Relative to the germline gene, one junction end is altered; a read error may explain this. The V call is TRBV4-2, the J call TRBJ2-1; D perhaps matches TRBD1 (6 bases). Germline lookup yields CDR1 LGHNA and CDR2 YNFKEQ. This CDR3 is built from 14 residues. CDR3 bases: TGTGCTAGCAGGCCCGCCAGGGGTGGGAATGAGCAGTTCTTC. Translated, it gives CASRPARGGNEQFF.

This clonotype was seen more than once but under ten times. The chain joins TRBV4-1 to TRBJ2-5; the match to TRBD2 covers 11 bases. CDR1 and CDR2 from the germline V gene are MGHRA and YSYEKL. The CDR3 extends over 16 amino acids. The junction had 6 bases not matched to a gene; V was cut back by 1 base and J by 5 bases. DNA for the CDR3: TGCGCCAGCAGCCAAGTTAGCGGGGGGGCGTGGGAGACCCAGTACTTC. This codes for CASSQVSGGAWETQYF.

V usage is TRBV29-1 and J usage is TRBJ2-1, with D unresolved. This CDR3 contains 13 residues. Germline assignment: CDR1 SQVTM and CDR2 ANQGSEA. The V and J ends lost 7 bases and 6 bases respectively, with 16 bases between them. CDR3 in DNA: TGCAGCGGAATCCGTGACATTGCCAATGAGCAGTTCTTC. Translated: CSGIRDIANEQFF.

The gene calls are TRBV20-1 and TRBJ1-6; unclear D gene. The CDR3 extends over 15 amino acids. Germline V lookup: CDR1 DFQATT, CDR2 SNEGSKA (reference sequence). The V and J ends lost 3 bases and 5 bases respectively, with 14 bases between them. The CDR3 DNA is TGCAGTGCTAGTAGTGGCCCCCCGAATAATTCACCCCTCCACTTT. Translation: CSASSGPPNNSPLHF.

The chain carries TRBV9 and TRBJ2-5; 10 bases match TRBD2. V shed 2 bases, J shed 4 bases, and the junction held 5 bases outside the gene matches. The CDR3 extends over 15 amino acids. Germline V lookup: CDR1 SGDLS, CDR2 YYNGEE. In DNA form, the CDR3 reads TGTGCCAGCAGCGTTACGGGACTAGCGAGAGAGACCCAGTACTTC. It is translated as CASSVTGLARETQYF.

The V call is TRBV6-2 or TRBV6-3, the J call TRBJ1-5, with 8 bases fitting TRBD1. This CDR3 has 15 residues. Germline V CDR1 and CDR2: MNHEY, SVGEGT. V gave up 0 bases and J gave up 4 bases; unmatched junction bases: 2. The CDR3 sequence: CASSYSGTGNQPQHF. CDR3 nucleotides: TGTGCCAGCAGTTACTCTGGGACAGGTAATCAGCCCCAGCATTTT.

This clonotype was found a few times. V gene TRBV12-3 or TRBV12-4 combines with J gene TRBJ2-1; the match to TRBD2 covers 9 bases. This CDR3 comprises 16 residues. The V segment lost 5 bases and the J segment 6 bases; nucleotides outside the gene matches: 11. The chain's CDR3 is CASSPLLRGGLNEQFF. For the CDR3, the DNA is TGTGCCAGCAGTCCCCTTCTGCGGGGGGGCCTCAATGAGCAGTTCTTC.

In its sample, this clonotype was seen a few times. The chain couples TRBV9 to TRBJ2-7; weak D call: TRBD2 (5 bases). The CDR3 is 14 amino acids. Trimming stripped 4 bases from V and 2 bases from J, with 13 bases between. Germline V gives CDR1 SGDLS, CDR2 YYNGEE. CDR3 in amino acids: CASSPRVPPYEQYF. The DNA for the CDR3 is TGTGCCAGCAGCCCGAGGGTCCCGCCCTACGAGCAGTACTTC.

This clonotype appeared a few times. This rearrangement joins TRBV11-2 to TRBJ2-3; TRBD1 is a possible D gene (5 bases). Germline V gene data show CDR1 as SGHAT and CDR2 as FQNNGV. The CDR3 loop spans 14 amino acids. V was pared by 7 bases and J by 3 bases, with 14 bases between. The CDR3 sequence is CASKGVVGTDTQYF. The DNA of the CDR3 is TGTGCCAGCAAAGGGGTTGTTGGGACAGATACGCAGTATTTT.

The chain recombines TRBV7-8 with TRBJ2-5; 8 bases match TRBD2. The CDR3 is 16 amino acids. Germline CDR1 is SGHVS and CDR2 is FQNEAQ. J gave up 11 bases and V 5 bases, and 19 bases lay outside the gene matches. CDR3 in amino acids: CASSPQGLVRLNEQYF. CDR3 DNA sequence: TGTGCCAGCAGCCCCCAGGGACTAGTACGACTCAATGAGCAGTACTTC.

The chain employs TRBV28 and TRBJ1-2, with a weak D call TRBD1 (5 bases). V lost 2 bases to trimming and J lost 0 bases, with 13 bases between them. CDR3 length equals 16 residues. Germline CDR1 and CDR2: MDHEN and SYDVKM. The CDR3 region is CASSLGQGSSNYGYTF. The CDR3 DNA is TGTGCCAGCAGTTTAGGGCAGGGCTCTTCTAACTATGGCTACACCTTC.

The genes are TRBV6-6 and TRBJ2-7; D is perhaps TRBD1 (6 bases). The germline CDR1 and CDR2 sequences are MNHNY and SVGAGI (reference sequence). Trimming pared 6 bases from V and 7 bases from J, leaving 16 bases between. The CDR3 runs to 13 residues. This CDR3 is CASSIGQYNEQYF. DNA of the CDR3: TGTGCCAGCAGCATAGGACAGTACAATGAGCAGTACTTC.